This T cell receptor beta chain was recovered during a study of T cell responses to AZD1222 COVID-19 vaccine. Study results and caveats: The peak T cell response came first, and repertoires were sampled only after it.

V was pared by 4 bases and J by 4 bases, with 11 bases between. CDR1 and CDR2 from the germline V gene are LNHDA and SQIVND (reference sequence). The CDR3 runs to 13 residues. The data were produced by immunoSEQ multiplex PCR, yet TCRdb's version contains in-frame clones alone and is incomplete. The sample lists about 86,000 clones; approximately 78% were seen once. About this clone itself: Its specificity is not known.

This sequence was found in an adult in good health. This sample comprised peripheral blood, obtained on day 0 of AZD1222 vaccination. This sequence joins TRBV19 and TRBJ2-7; the D gene is possibly TRBD1 (5 bases). This chain's CDR3 is CASSNGARYEQYF. The CDR3 DNA is TGTGCCAGTAGTAATGGGGCGCGTTACGAGCAGTACTTC.